This T cell receptor beta chain comes out of a study of post-analysis software for immune sequencing data. Unique molecular identifiers featured in each of the TCR beta cDNA libraries. TCRdb ran MiXCR on the PCR reads and lists one entry per CDR3 protein. Of roughly 800,000 distinct CDR3 sequences listed, around 46% are singletons. About this clonotype itself: Its antigen is still unknown.

This CDR3 is 14 amino acids long. Trimming took 6 bases from V and 7 from J; bases not matched to a gene: 10. Per germline, CDR1 SEHNR and CDR2 FQNEAQ (reference sequence). Study-level points and caveats: Included in a set of four or five TRBV segments more frequent in patients than controls were TRBV5-6, TRBV5-1 and TRBV20-1.

Material: blood. This chain joins TRBV7-9 and TRBJ2-5; 8 nucleotides align to TRBD2. The receptor's source is a girl between 10 and 17 years old with multiple sclerosis. CDR3 region: CASRNTSGPGTQYF. CDR3 coding DNA: TGTGCCAGCAGGAATACTAGCGGTCCCGGGACCCAGTACTTC.